The 21 T cell receptor beta chains listed next were all sequenced from one sample in a study of blood T cell repertoires in COVID-19. Using immunoSEQ multiplex PCR, the repertoire was profiled, and TCRdb retains in-frame clones only, with some absent. The sample carries approximately 210,000 clones, 88% recorded once. What was sequenced was peripheral blood. These receptors came from a man between 65 and 85 years old with acute or convalescent COVID-19.

This chain uses TRBV2 with TRBJ2-7; 11 positions match TRBD2. The CDR3 has 14 amino acids. Trimming took 6 bases from V and 2 from J; bases not matched to a gene: 3. Germline values: CDR1 SNHLY, CDR2 FYNNEI. CDR3 nucleotide sequence: TGTGCCAGCAGCGGGACTAGCGGTGCCTACGAGCAGTACTTC. Translating it yields CASSGTSGAYEQYF.

This clone was seen only once. The CDR3 here is CASSDDRGTDTQYF. CDR3 DNA: TGTGCCAGCAGTGATGACAGGGGCACAGATACGCAGTATTTT. This chain links TRBV6-1 with TRBJ2-3, with 7 bases fitting TRBD1. Germline V gene lookup returns CDR1 MNHNS and CDR2 SASEGT. V lost 3 bases to trimming and J lost 1 base; unmatched junction nucleotides: 1. This CDR3 comprises 14 residues.

This clone was seen only a few times. This chain connects TRBV2 to TRBJ1-2; TRBD1 aligns across 7 bases. The ends lost 3 bases at V and 4 bases at J; junction bases unmatched: 2. This CDR3 spans 13 amino acids. Germline V gene lookup returns CDR1 SNHLY and CDR2 FYNNEI. CDR3 DNA: TGTGCCAGCAGTGAGGCAGGGGGCTATGGCTACACCTTC. Translating it yields CASSEAGGYGYTF. The entire variable domain, with the rest obtained from reference TRBV2 and TRBJ1-2, is as follows: EPEVTQTPSHQVTQMGQEVILRCVPISNHLYFYWYRQILGQKVEFLVSFYNNEISEKSEIFDDQFSVERPDGSNFTLKIRSTKLEDSAMYFCASSEAGGYGYTFGSGTRLTVV.

Notes on this clone: Other DNA sequences within the sample encode an identical CDR3. The chain links TRBV20-1 to TRBJ1-1; no clear D gene. Germline CDR1 and CDR2: DFQATT and SNEGSKA (reference sequence). The CDR3 is 11 residues long. Trimming took off 5 bases at V and 1 base at J, with 5 bases between the two ends. The CDR3 here is CSARRNTEAFF. CDR3 bases: TGCAGTGCTCGGAGGAACACTGAAGCTTTCTTT.

The V gene is TRBV19, the J gene TRBJ1-1; D unclear. This CDR3 spans 14 amino acids. Trimming cost V 4 bases and J 3 bases, with 12 bases left between them. CDR1 and CDR2 from the germline V gene are LNHDA and SQIVND (reference sequence). CDR3 sequence: CASSKVPRYTEAFF. For the CDR3, the DNA is TGTGCCAGTAGTAAGGTCCCCAGGTACACTGAAGCTTTCTTT.

The chain employs TRBV27 and TRBJ2-1; 7 bases fit TRBD1. CDR1 is MNHEY, CDR2 SMNVEV, per germline (reference sequence). Trimming cost V 3 bases and J 9 bases; bases outside gene matches: 2. This CDR3 has 12 amino acids. This CDR3 reads CASSLNRGEQFF. CDR3 DNA sequence: TGTGCCAGCAGTTTGAACAGGGGTGAGCAGTTCTTC.

The rearrangement joins TRBV6-5 to TRBJ1-3; D remains ambiguous. Germline V gene data show CDR1 as MNHEY and CDR2 as SVGAGI. This CDR3 contains 15 residues. The germline V and J ends were trimmed by 2 bases and 0 bases, with 8 bases remaining between them. CDR3 DNA: TGTGCCAGCAGTTACGACACTCTCTCTGGAAACACCATATATTTT. Translation: CASSYDTLSGNTIYF.

The chain combines TRBV24-1 with TRBJ2-5; 10 bases agree with TRBD1. V shed 3 bases, J shed 3 bases, and the junction held 18 bases outside the gene matches. The CDR3 runs 20 residues. Per the germline V gene, CDR1 is KGHDR and CDR2 is SFDVKD. The CDR3 DNA reads as TGTGCCACCAGTGATCCCCGGGACAGGGGAGTGAGATTGCGAGAAGAGACCCAGTACTTC. It translates to CATSDPRDRGVRLREETQYF.

The chain couples TRBV19 to TRBJ2-3; 10 positions match TRBD2. V gave up 3 bases and J gave up 4 bases; unmatched junction bases: 7. The V gene's germline CDR1 is LNHDA and CDR2 SQIVND (reference sequence). The CDR3 extends over 16 amino acids. The CDR3, as DNA: TGTGCCAGTAGTATCCCTAGCGGGAGCGGGTCAGATACGCAGTATTTT. Amino acids: CASSIPSGSGSDTQYF.

The genes are TRBV5-1 and TRBJ1-3, with D uncertain. CDR1 is SGHRS, CDR2 YFSETQ, per germline. The CDR3 extends over 13 amino acids. Deletions cut 3 bases from V and 1 base from J, with 5 bases between. The CDR3 coding sequence is TGCGCCAGCAGCTCCACATCTGGAAACACCATATATTTT. Residues: CASSSTSGNTIYF.

This sequence joins TRBV10-2 and TRBJ2-1; 15 positions match TRBD2. J gave up 2 bases and V 6 bases, and 8 bases lay outside the gene matches. There are 18 residues in the CDR3. The germline V gene has CDR1 WSHSY and CDR2 SAAADI. The CDR3 nucleotides are TGCGCCAGCAGGGCCGGGACTAGCGGGAGGCCCCCCTACAATGAGCAGTTCTTC. This gives the protein CASRAGTSGRPPYNEQFF.

This chain joins TRBV18 and TRBJ1-1, with D hard to call. The CDR3 runs to 14 residues. Germline V lookup: CDR1 KGHSH, CDR2 LQKENI. V was shortened by 1 base and J by 1 base, with 7 bases between the two germline ends. This CDR3 reads CASSPQAENTEAFF. The CDR3 DNA reads TGTGCCAGCTCACCACAAGCGGAGAACACTGAAGCTTTCTTT.

This clone was observed a few times. The genes are TRBV5-1 and TRBJ2-3; the match to TRBD2 covers 9 bases. Trimming removed 2 bases from V and 0 bases from J; junction bases left unmatched: 4. The CDR3 spans 16 residues. The V gene's germline CDR1 is SGHRS and CDR2 YFSETQ. CDR3: CASSFASGASTDTQYF. Here the CDR3 DNA reads TGCGCCAGCAGCTTCGCTAGCGGGGCTAGCACAGATACGCAGTATTTT.

This clone was found once. J is TRBJ2-1 and V is TRBV24-1; 9 bases align to TRBD1. Per germline, CDR1 KGHDR and CDR2 SFDVKD. This CDR3 is built from 16 residues. Trimming took 4 bases from V and 4 from J; bases not matched to a gene: 7. CDR3 coding DNA: TGTGCCACCAGTGACCCAGGGACAGGGAGTTACAATGAGCAGTTCTTC. It encodes CATSDPGTGSYNEQFF.

The chain uses TRBV4-1 and TRBJ1-1; D is possibly TRBD1 (5 bases). CDR3 length equals 13 residues. CDR1 and CDR2 (germline): MGHRA, YSYEKL. The V and J ends lost 3 bases and 8 bases respectively, with 13 bases between them. The CDR3 is CASSQGGAGEAFF. CDR3 DNA: TGCGCCAGCAGCCAGGGCGGGGCAGGGGAAGCTTTCTTT.

The CDR3 region has the DNA TGTGCCAGTAGTATGGCTTCGGGGACCCAGTACTTC. Translating it yields CASSMASGTQYF. V usage is TRBV19 and J usage is TRBJ2-5; D remains unclear. Germline CDR1 LNHDA, CDR2 SQIVND (reference sequence). The CDR3 spans 12 residues. V shed 3 bases and J shed 7 bases, with 9 bases lying between them.

The chain has TRBV27 and TRBJ1-5; D unresolved. This CDR3 has 13 amino acids. V was pared by 5 bases and J by 6 bases, with 11 bases between. In germline, CDR1 is MNHEY, CDR2 SMNVEV (reference sequence). Here the CDR3 DNA reads TGTGCCAGCAGTCCTGGTAGTATTCAGCCCCAGCATTTT. This gives the protein CASSPGSIQPQHF.

V and J are TRBV28 and TRBJ2-7, with TRBD1 matching 7 bases. CDR1 is MDHEN, CDR2 SYDVKM, per germline. J lost 3 bases, V lost 6 bases, and 14 bases had no gene match. This CDR3 contains 16 residues. The CDR3 coding sequence is TGTGCCAGCAGCCCACCTTCGACAGGGTTCTACTACGAGCAGTACTTC. It yields the protein CASSPPSTGFYYEQYF.

The chain couples TRBV5-5 to TRBJ2-1, with D possibly TRBD2 on 5 matching bases. V dropped 2 bases and J dropped 10 bases, with 13 bases sitting between them. The CDR3 has 13 residues. Per the germline V gene, CDR1 is SGHKS and CDR2 is YYEKEE (reference sequence). This CDR3 is CASSFPPPGEQFF. DNA for the CDR3: TGTGCCAGCAGCTTCCCGCCCCCGGGAGAGCAGTTCTTC. Looking up the rest from reference TRBV5-5 and TRBJ2-1 gives the full variable domain: DAGVTQSPTHLIKTRGQQVTLRCSPISGHKSVSWYQQVLGQGPQFIFQYYEKEERGRGNFPDRFSARQFPNYSSELNVNALLLGDSALYLCASSFPPPGEQFFGPGTRLTVL.

The gene calls are TRBV3-1 (or the pseudogene TRBV3-2) and TRBJ2-5, with 9 bases matching TRBD2. The CDR3 spans 15 residues. The germline gives CDR1 LGHDT, CDR2 YNNKEL (reference sequence). V shed 4 bases and J 5 bases; nucleotides not matched to a gene: 8. CDR3 in amino acids: CASSRSSGSMETQYF. CDR3 DNA sequence: TGTGCCAGCAGCCGGAGTAGCGGGAGTATGGAGACCCAGTACTTC.

The chain combines TRBV11-2 with TRBJ2-7; D unclear. CDR1 and CDR2 (germline): SGHAT, FQNNGV. The CDR3 totals 15 residues. V gave up 1 base and J gave up 0 bases, with 10 bases separating them. The CDR3 DNA sequence: TGTGCCAGCAGCTTAGGTGGCACGTACTCCTACGAGCAGTACTTC. Its translation: CASSLGGTYSYEQYF.